The clone carrying this T cell receptor beta chain was recorded a few times. The antigen is unknown. The CDR3 covers 15 residues. The V gene's germline CDR1 is ENHRY and CDR2 SYGVKD. V dropped 2 bases and J dropped 5 bases, with 16 bases sitting between them. This specimen belongs to a study of cytomegalovirus exposure and HLA in healthy donors. Study findings and constraints: Cytomegalovirus status was reportedly diagnosed by the classifier with high sensitivity and specificity. Indistinguishability led to the exclusion of some V segments, TRBV6-2 and TRBV6-3 included. Most of the CMV-associated TCR beta chains (in a later analysis) appeared to be HLA-restricted.

13 Jbeta primers and 60 Vbeta primers were used for the PCR. TCRdb keeps only in-frame clones here, not all; method: immunoSEQ multiplex PCR. The sample carries about 190,000 clones, approximately 78% recorded once. Specimen: PBMCs. The chain couples TRBV10-3 to TRBJ2-7, with D tentatively TRBD1 (5 bases). The source of this sequence is a woman aged 25 to 39 in good health and CMV-seropositive. CDR3 sequence reads: CAISESRADGHEQYF. In nucleotides, the CDR3 is TGTGCCATCAGTGAGAGCAGGGCGGACGGCCACGAGCAGTACTTC.